This TCR beta chain is drawn from a study of cytomegalovirus exposure and HLA in healthy donors. Whole-study findings and limits: The HLA-A and HLA-B alleles of most subjects were reportedly predicted accurately from TCR beta sequences. Cytomegalovirus status was reportedly diagnosed by the classifier with high sensitivity and specificity.

Researchers ran the PCR with 60 Vbeta and 13 Jbeta primers. The method was immunoSEQ multiplex PCR; TCRdb's version includes in-frame clones alone and lacks a portion of them. The repertoire holds 150,000 to 200,000 clones, 84% seen once, with 0.8% to 1.3% in the top ten. CDR3 length: 11 residues. V was trimmed by 5 bases and J by 5 bases, leaving 7 bases between them. Germline CDR1 and CDR2: MNHNS and SASEGT. A note on this clone: Antigen: not known.

The chain is built from TRBV6-1 and TRBJ2-7; the D is unclear. Sequenced sample: PBMCs. This receptor was identified in a man between 25 and 39 years old in good health and CMV-seronegative. The CDR3 is CASSRRDEQYF. The CDR3 coding sequence is TGTGCCAGCAGTCGCCGAGACGAGCAGTACTTC.